This T cell receptor (beta chain) was identified in a study of CD8 T cells in Susac syndrome. RNA amounts of about 0.5 to 1 ug underwent reverse transcription with random hexamers. In TCRdb, the immunoSEQ multiplex PCR reads were re-called with MiXCR into one record per CDR3 protein. The table records some 260,000 distinct CDR3 sequences, around 83% of them present only once. Included as multiple sclerosis controls were treatment-naive patients who had stable or active relapsing-remitting disease. TEMRA cells were enriched by FACS, while CD8+ and CD4+ T cells were obtained through a negative isolation that was performed magnetically. The CDR3 runs to 15 residues. In germline, CDR1 is MDHEN, CDR2 SYDVKM. Deletions cut 3 bases from V and 1 base from J, with 12 bases between.

The source of this sequence is a human donor with multiple sclerosis. Sequenced sample: CD8+ T cells from PBMCs. The V and J genes are TRBV28 and TRBJ2-5; D uncertain. The CDR3 DNA is TGTGCCAGCAGTTTCTCTGACCGGGTCCAAGAGACCCAGTACTTC. Translated: CASSFSDRVQETQYF.